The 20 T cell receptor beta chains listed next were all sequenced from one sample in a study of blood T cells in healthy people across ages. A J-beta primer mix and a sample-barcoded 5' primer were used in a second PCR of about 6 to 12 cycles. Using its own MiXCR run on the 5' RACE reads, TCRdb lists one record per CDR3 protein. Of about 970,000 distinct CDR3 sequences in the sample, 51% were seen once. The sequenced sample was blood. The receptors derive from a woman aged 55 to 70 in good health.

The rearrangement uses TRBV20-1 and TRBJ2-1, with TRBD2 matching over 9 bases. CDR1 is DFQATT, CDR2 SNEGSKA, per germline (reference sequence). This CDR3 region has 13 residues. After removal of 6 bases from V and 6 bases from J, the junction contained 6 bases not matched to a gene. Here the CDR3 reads CSALAGVANEQFF. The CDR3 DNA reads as TGCAGTGCGTTAGCGGGAGTAGCCAATGAGCAGTTCTTC.

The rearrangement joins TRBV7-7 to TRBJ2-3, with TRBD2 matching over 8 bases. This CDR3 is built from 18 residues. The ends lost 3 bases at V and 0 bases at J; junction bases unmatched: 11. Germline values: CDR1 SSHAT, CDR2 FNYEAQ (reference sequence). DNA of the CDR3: TGTGCCAGCAGCTTTCGGTGGCAGCGGGAGAAAAGCACAGATACGCAGTATTTT. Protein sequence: CASSFRWQREKSTDTQYF. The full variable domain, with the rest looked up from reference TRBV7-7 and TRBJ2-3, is GAGVSQSPRYKVTKRGQDVTLRCDPISSHATLYWYQQALGQGPEFLTYFNYEAQPDKSGLPSDRFSAERPEGSISTLTIQRTEQRDSAMYRCASSFRWQREKSTDTQYFGPGTRLTVL.

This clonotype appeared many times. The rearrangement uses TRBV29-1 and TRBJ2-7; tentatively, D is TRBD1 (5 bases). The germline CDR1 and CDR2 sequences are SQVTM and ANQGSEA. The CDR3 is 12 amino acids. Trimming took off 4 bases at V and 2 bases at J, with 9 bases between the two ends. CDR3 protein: CSVADSTYEQYF. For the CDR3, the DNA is TGCAGCGTTGCTGACAGCACCTACGAGCAGTACTTC.

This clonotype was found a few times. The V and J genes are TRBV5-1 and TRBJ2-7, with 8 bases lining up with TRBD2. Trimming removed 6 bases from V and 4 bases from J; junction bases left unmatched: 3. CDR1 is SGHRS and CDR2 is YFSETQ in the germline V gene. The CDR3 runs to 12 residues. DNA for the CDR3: TGCGCCAGCAACGGGAGGGGGTACGAGCAGTACTTC. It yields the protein CASNGRGYEQYF.

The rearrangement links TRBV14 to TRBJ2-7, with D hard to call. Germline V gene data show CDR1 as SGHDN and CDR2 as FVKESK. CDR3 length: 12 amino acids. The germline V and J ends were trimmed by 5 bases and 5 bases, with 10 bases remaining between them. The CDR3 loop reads CASSARRHEQYF. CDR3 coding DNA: TGTGCCAGCAGCGCGCGCCGGCACGAGCAGTACTTC.

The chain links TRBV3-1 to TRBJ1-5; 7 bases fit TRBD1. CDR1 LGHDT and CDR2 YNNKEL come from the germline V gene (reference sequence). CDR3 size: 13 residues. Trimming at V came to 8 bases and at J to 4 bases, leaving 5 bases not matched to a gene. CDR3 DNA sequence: TGTGCCAGCGGAGGGGGCTGGAATCAGCCCCAGCATTTT. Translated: CASGGGWNQPQHF.

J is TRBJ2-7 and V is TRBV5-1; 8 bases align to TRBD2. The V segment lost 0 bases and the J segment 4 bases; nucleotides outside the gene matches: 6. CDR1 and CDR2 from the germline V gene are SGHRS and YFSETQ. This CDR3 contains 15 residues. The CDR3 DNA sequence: TGCGCCAGCAGCTTGGTACGAGCGGGAGTGTACGAGCAGTACTTC. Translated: CASSLVRAGVYEQYF.

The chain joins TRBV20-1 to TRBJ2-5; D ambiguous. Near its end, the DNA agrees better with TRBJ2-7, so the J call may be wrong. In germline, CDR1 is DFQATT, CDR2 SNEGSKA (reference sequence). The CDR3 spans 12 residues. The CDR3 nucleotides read TGCAGTGCCGATGGGCCCTCCTACGAGCAGTACTTC. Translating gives CSADGPSYEQYF.

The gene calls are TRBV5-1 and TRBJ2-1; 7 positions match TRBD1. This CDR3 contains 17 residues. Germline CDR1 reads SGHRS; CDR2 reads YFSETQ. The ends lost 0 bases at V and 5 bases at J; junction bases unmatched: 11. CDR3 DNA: TGCGCCAGCAGCTTGGTGGGGGACAGCGTGCGGCACAATGAGCAGTTCTTC. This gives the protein CASSLVGDSVRHNEQFF.

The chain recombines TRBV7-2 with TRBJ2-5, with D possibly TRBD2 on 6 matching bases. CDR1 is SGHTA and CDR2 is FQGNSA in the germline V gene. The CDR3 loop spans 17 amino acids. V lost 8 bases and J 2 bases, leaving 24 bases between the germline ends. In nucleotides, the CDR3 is TGTGCCAGCGCTTCTACGTTAGCGGTACGGAATCAAGAGACCCAGTACTTC. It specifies CASASTLAVRNQETQYF.

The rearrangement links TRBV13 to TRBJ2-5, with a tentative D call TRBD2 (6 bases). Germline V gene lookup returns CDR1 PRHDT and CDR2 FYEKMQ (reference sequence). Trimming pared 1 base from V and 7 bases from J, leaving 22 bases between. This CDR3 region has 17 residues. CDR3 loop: CASSLEGGGKDLGTQYF. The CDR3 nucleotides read TGTGCCAGCAGCTTAGAGGGCGGCGGGAAGGACCTGGGGACCCAGTACTTC.

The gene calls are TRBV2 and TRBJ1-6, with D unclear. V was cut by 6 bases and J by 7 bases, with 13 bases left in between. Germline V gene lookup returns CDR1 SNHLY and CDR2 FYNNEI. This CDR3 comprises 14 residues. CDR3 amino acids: CASSTRQDNSPLHF. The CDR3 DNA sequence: TGTGCCAGCAGCACAAGGCAGGACAATTCACCCCTCCACTTT.

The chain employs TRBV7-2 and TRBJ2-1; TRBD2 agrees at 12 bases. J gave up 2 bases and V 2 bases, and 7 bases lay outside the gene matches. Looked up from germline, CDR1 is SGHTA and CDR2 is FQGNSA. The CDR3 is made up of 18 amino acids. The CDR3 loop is CASSLHPSGRGTYNEQFF. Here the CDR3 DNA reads TGTGCCAGCAGCTTACACCCTAGCGGGAGGGGAACCTACAATGAGCAGTTCTTC.

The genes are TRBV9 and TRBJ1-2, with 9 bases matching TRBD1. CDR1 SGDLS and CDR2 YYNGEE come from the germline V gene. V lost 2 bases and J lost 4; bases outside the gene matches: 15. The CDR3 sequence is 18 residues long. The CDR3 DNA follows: TGTGCCAGCAGCGTTAGCGGGACAGGGACCCAGTTGGGCTATGGCTACACCTTC. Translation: CASSVSGTGTQLGYGYTF.

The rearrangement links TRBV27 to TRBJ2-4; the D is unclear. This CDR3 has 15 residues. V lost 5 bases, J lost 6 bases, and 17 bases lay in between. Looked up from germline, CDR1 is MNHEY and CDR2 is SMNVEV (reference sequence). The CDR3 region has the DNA TGTGCCAGCAGTACCCTCCCCTTGGGGTTAAACATTCAGTACTTC. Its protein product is CASSTLPLGLNIQYF.

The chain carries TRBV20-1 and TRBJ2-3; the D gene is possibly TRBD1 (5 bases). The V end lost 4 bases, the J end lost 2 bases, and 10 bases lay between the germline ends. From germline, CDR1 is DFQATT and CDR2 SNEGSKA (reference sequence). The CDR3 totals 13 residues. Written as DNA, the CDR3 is TGCAGTGCTACAGGGATAAACACAGATACGCAGTATTTT. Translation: CSATGINTDTQYF.

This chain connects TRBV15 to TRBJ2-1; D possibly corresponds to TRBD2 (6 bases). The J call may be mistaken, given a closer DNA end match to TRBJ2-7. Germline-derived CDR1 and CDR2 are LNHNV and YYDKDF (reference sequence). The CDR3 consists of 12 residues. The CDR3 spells CATGGAYNEQYF. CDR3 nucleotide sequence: TGTGCCACCGGAGGGGCTTACAATGAGCAGTACTTC.

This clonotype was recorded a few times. The CDR3 region is CASSSPVTDWNTEAFF. In DNA, the CDR3 is TGTGCCAGCAGCTCGCCGGTCACGGATTGGAACACTGAAGCTTTCTTT. The V gene is TRBV11-2, the J gene TRBJ1-1; D unclear. This CDR3 region has 16 residues. Germline CDR1 is SGHAT and CDR2 is FQNNGV. V dropped 4 bases and J dropped 1 base, with 16 bases sitting between them.

CDR3 nucleotides: TGTGCCAGCAGCCAAGTCCTGCGCCGGGAGACCCAGTACTTC. Translating gives CASSQVLRRETQYF. J is TRBJ2-5 and V is TRBV3-1, with D unresolved. The CDR3 sequence is 14 residues long. Trimming took 1 base from V and 5 from J, leaving 11 bases between them. The germline V gene encodes CDR1 LGHDT and CDR2 YNNKEL (reference sequence).

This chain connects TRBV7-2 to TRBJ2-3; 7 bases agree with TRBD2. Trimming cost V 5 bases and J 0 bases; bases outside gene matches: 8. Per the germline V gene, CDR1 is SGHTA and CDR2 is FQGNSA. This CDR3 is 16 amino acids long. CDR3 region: CASSRQPGLSTDTQYF. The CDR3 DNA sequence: TGTGCCAGCAGCCGTCAACCGGGACTAAGCACAGATACGCAGTATTTT.